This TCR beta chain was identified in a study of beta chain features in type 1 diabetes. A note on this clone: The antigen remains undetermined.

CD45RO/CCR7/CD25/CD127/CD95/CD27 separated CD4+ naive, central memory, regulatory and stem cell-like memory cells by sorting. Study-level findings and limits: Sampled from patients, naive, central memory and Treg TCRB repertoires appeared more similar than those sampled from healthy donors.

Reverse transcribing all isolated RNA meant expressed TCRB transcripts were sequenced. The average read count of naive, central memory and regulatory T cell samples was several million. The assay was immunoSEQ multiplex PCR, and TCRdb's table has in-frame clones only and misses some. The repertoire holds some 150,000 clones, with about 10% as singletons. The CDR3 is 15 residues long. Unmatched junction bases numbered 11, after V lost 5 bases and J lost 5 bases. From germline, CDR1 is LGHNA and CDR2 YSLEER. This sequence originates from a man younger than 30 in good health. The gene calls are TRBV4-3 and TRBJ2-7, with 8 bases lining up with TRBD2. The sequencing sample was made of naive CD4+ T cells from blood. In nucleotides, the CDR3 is TGCGCCAGCAGCACTCCGGGACTAGGAAGGAACGAGCAGTACTTC. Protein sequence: CASSTPGLGRNEQYF.